These 31 T cell receptor beta chains were all obtained from the same sample, sequenced in a study of CD8 T cells in Susac syndrome. It was with random hexamers that roughly 0.5 to 1 ug RNA was reverse transcribed. TCRdb called the immunoSEQ multiplex PCR reads again in MiXCR, with one record for every CDR3 protein. Of roughly 190,000 distinct CDR3 sequences detected, 75% to 95% appear once; the ten largest clones hold 0.087%. The sequencing sample was made of CD4+ T cells from PBMCs. The receptors derive from a human donor with Susac syndrome.

This clonotype came up a few times. The rearrangement joins TRBV2 to TRBJ2-1; D may correspond to TRBD1 or TRBD2 (5 bases each). This CDR3 has 14 amino acids. The germline V gene encodes CDR1 SNHLY and CDR2 FYNNEI. V lost 6 bases to trimming and J lost 4 bases, with 13 bases between them. The CDR3 is CASSPLGVYNEQFF. Here the CDR3 DNA reads TGTGCCAGCAGCCCTCTGGGGGTGTACAATGAGCAGTTCTTC. Variable domain in full (rest from reference TRBV2 and TRBJ2-1): EPEVTQTPSHQVTQMGQEVILRCVPISNHLYFYWYRQILGQKVEFLVSFYNNEISEKSEIFDDQFSVERPDGSNFTLKIRSTKLEDSAMYFCASSPLGVYNEQFFGPGTRLTVL.

This clonotype was observed a single time. The V gene is TRBV30, the J gene TRBJ1-1, with TRBD1 matching over 7 bases. The CDR3 covers 14 residues. J lost 6 bases, V lost 2 bases, and 9 bases had no gene match. Germline assignment: CDR1 GTSNPN and CDR2 SVGIG (reference sequence). CDR3 loop: CAWSYGRQGAEAFF. The CDR3 DNA is TGTGCCTGGAGTTACGGGCGTCAGGGGGCTGAAGCTTTCTTT.

The rearrangement uses TRBV30 and TRBJ1-1; possibly TRBD1 for D (6 bases). V was shortened by 2 bases and J by 6 bases, with 13 bases between the two germline ends. CDR3 length equals 13 residues. From germline, CDR1 is GTSNPN and CDR2 SVGIG (reference sequence). The chain's CDR3 is CAWSRRGGAEAFF. CDR3 in DNA: TGTGCCTGGAGTAGGAGGGGGGGCGCTGAAGCTTTCTTT.

The V and J genes are TRBV9 and TRBJ1-5; D gene ambiguous. This CDR3 is 15 amino acids long. CDR1 SGDLS and CDR2 YYNGEE come from the germline V gene. The germline V and J ends were trimmed by 0 bases and 2 bases, with 9 bases remaining between them. The CDR3 spells CASSVDYSGNQPQHF. CDR3 DNA sequence: TGTGCCAGCAGCGTAGATTATAGCGGCAATCAGCCCCAGCATTTT. The full variable domain, with the rest looked up from reference TRBV9 and TRBJ1-5, is DSGVTQTPKHLITATGQRVTLRCSPRSGDLSVYWYQQSLDQGLQFLIQYYNGEERAKGNILERFSAQQFPDLHSELNLSSLELGDSALYFCASSVDYSGNQPQHFGDGTRLSIL.

The chain combines TRBV6-5 with TRBJ2-3; no reliable D call. The CDR3 loop spans 13 amino acids. Germline CDR1 reads MNHEY; CDR2 reads SVGAGI. V dropped 5 bases and J dropped 4 bases, with 10 bases sitting between them. CDR3 DNA sequence: TGTGCCAGCAGTCCCTCCTACGCAGATACGCAGTATTTT. It translates to CASSPSYADTQYF.

V and J are TRBV20-1 and TRBJ2-3; the D is unclear. Germline lookup yields CDR1 DFQATT and CDR2 SNEGSKA (reference sequence). The CDR3 totals 12 residues. Trimming pared 5 bases from V and 6 bases from J, leaving 12 bases between. The CDR3 reads CSAGPRVDTQYF. Here the CDR3 DNA reads TGCAGTGCTGGCCCCCGAGTGGATACGCAGTATTTT.

The chain couples TRBV2 to TRBJ2-7, with D unclear. The CDR3 has 10 amino acids. Germline V gives CDR1 SNHLY, CDR2 FYNNEI. V was pared by 8 bases and J by 3 bases, with 5 bases between. Here the CDR3 reads CASSVYEQYF. The DNA of the CDR3 is TGTGCCAGCTCTGTCTACGAGCAGTACTTC.

This chain links TRBV12-3 or TRBV12-4 with TRBJ1-2; D uncertain. V was cut by 10 bases and J by 4 bases, with 16 bases left in between. This CDR3 has 13 residues. CDR3 protein: CATSPLEGYGYTF. The DNA for the CDR3 is TGTGCCACCTCCCCTCTCGAGGGCTATGGCTACACCTTC.

The V gene is TRBV6-4, the J gene TRBJ1-6, with D unresolved. Trimming took 3 bases from V and 7 from J, leaving 10 bases between them. The CDR3 covers 14 residues. Germline V lookup: CDR1 MRHNA, CDR2 SNTAGT. This CDR3 is CASSESGENSPLHF. CDR3 nucleotides: TGTGCCAGCAGTGAATCCGGGGAGAATTCACCCCTCCACTTT.

The CDR3 DNA follows: TGTGCCAGCAGCCAACAGGGGAACACTGAAGCTTTCTTT. The encoded protein is CASSQQGNTEAFF. V usage is TRBV14 and J usage is TRBJ1-1, with a tentative D call TRBD1 (5 bases). Trimming stripped 2 bases from V and 1 base from J, with 5 bases between. Per germline, CDR1 SGHDN and CDR2 FVKESK. The CDR3 consists of 13 residues.

This clonotype has a single count. The chain has TRBV20-1 and TRBJ2-5, with TRBD2 matching 12 bases. CDR1 and CDR2 from the germline V gene are DFQATT and SNEGSKA (reference sequence). Trimming cost V 6 bases and J 4 bases; bases outside gene matches: 9. The CDR3 extends over 15 amino acids. The CDR3, as DNA: TGCAGTGCCAATTGGCTAGCGGGGGGGTCAGAGACCCAGTACTTC. It translates to CSANWLAGGSETQYF.

This rearrangement joins TRBV12-3 or TRBV12-4 to TRBJ2-2; no definite D call. The V and J ends lost 5 bases and 0 bases respectively, with 10 bases between them. CDR3 length equals 15 residues. The CDR3 is CASSPTPANTGELFF. CDR3 DNA: TGTGCCAGCAGTCCTACGCCTGCGAACACCGGGGAGCTGTTTTTT.

The CDR3 region has the DNA TGTGCCAGCAGCCAAGACAGATACTATGGCTACACCTTC. Translating gives CASSQDRYYGYTF. V gene TRBV3-1 combines with J gene TRBJ1-2; D remains unclear. V was clipped by 0 bases and J by 3 bases, with 5 bases between them. The CDR3 runs 13 residues. Germline V gives CDR1 LGHDT, CDR2 YNNKEL (reference sequence).

The V call is TRBV20-1, the J call TRBJ2-5, with TRBD2 matching 9 bases. Per germline, CDR1 DFQATT and CDR2 SNEGSKA (reference sequence). J lost 1 base, V lost 0 bases, and 0 bases had no gene match. The CDR3 is made up of 14 amino acids. This chain's CDR3 is CSARDSGGQETQYF. CDR3 DNA: TGCAGTGCTAGAGATAGCGGGGGCCAAGAGACCCAGTACTTC.

This clonotype was seen once. The DNA of the CDR3 is TGTGCCAGCAGCTTAGCGGCCGGGACAGGGGGTACTGAAGCTTTCTTT. Amino acid sequence: CASSLAAGTGGTEAFF. V is TRBV7-9 and J is TRBJ1-1; 11 bases agree with TRBD1. Germline V gives CDR1 SEHNR, CDR2 FQNEAQ (reference sequence). With V trimmed by 0 bases and J by 5 bases, 5 bases remained unmatched. The CDR3 spans 16 residues.

The CDR3: CASRRTAEQFF. As DNA, the CDR3 is TGTGCCAGCAGGAGGACCGCCGAGCAGTTCTTC. The chain employs TRBV2 and TRBJ2-1; D is ambiguous. This CDR3 region has 11 residues. CDR1 and CDR2 (germline): SNHLY, FYNNEI. V was shortened by 6 bases and J by 10 bases, with 10 bases between the two germline ends.

The chain recombines TRBV12-3 or TRBV12-4 with TRBJ1-1, with a weak D call TRBD1 (5 bases). V lost 2 bases to trimming and J lost 1 base, with 8 bases between them. CDR3 length: 14 amino acids. CDR3 sequence (DNA): TGTGCCAGCAGTTTAATAGGACAGAACACTGAAGCTTTCTTT. As protein: CASSLIGQNTEAFF.

This clonotype was counted a single time. The chain is built from TRBV10-3 and TRBJ1-1, with D uncertain. CDR3 length equals 12 residues. Germline assignment: CDR1 ENHRY and CDR2 SYGVKD. Trimming took off 6 bases at V and 2 bases at J, with 7 bases between the two ends. The CDR3 loop reads CAISSRNTEAFF. Here the CDR3 DNA reads TGTGCCATCAGCTCCCGAAACACTGAAGCTTTCTTT.

The rearrangement joins TRBV16 to TRBJ2-2, with D unclear. The germline CDR1 and CDR2 sequences are KGHSY and FQNENV. This CDR3 has 16 amino acids. Trimming took 2 bases from V and 3 from J, leaving 13 bases between them. The CDR3 nucleotides read TGTGCCAGCAGCCAAATGAGAGGTAAGGACACCGGGGAGCTGTTTTTT. Protein: CASSQMRGKDTGELFF.

A single count supports this clonotype. This rearrangement joins TRBV5-1 to TRBJ2-1; 7 bases line up with TRBD1. The CDR3 is 15 amino acids. Unmatched junction bases numbered 8, after V lost 0 bases and J lost 8 bases. Germline V lookup: CDR1 SGHRS, CDR2 YFSETQ. CDR3 sequence (DNA): TGCGCCAGCAGCTTGGTAGAGACAGGGAATTATGAGCAGTTCTTC. Protein sequence: CASSLVETGNYEQFF.

V and J are TRBV3-1 and TRBJ2-5, with a tentative D call TRBD1 (6 bases). Germline CDR1 LGHDT, CDR2 YNNKEL (reference sequence). The ends were cut back, 0 bases at V and 3 bases at J, with 11 bases in the middle. The CDR3 is made up of 15 amino acids. The CDR3 nucleotides read TGTGCCAGCAGCCAAGACATTAGACAGGAAGAGACCCAGTACTTC. Its translation: CASSQDIRQEETQYF.

J is TRBJ2-5 and V is TRBV19; tentatively, D is TRBD1 (5 bases). The CDR3 runs 15 residues. Germline V gives CDR1 LNHDA, CDR2 SQIVND (reference sequence). Between the trimmed V and J ends, which lost 5 bases and 5 bases, there was a span of 18 bases. CDR3 protein: CASSSTGHAAETQYF. The CDR3, as DNA: TGTGCCAGTAGTTCAACAGGCCATGCCGCCGAGACCCAGTACTTC.

The CDR3 sequence is CASSLAWGGYGYTF. CDR3 sequence (DNA): TGTGCCAGCAGCTTAGCGTGGGGCGGTTATGGCTACACCTTC. The chain joins TRBV7-2 to TRBJ1-2, with D possibly being TRBD1 (5 bases). The V gene's germline CDR1 is SGHTA and CDR2 FQGNSA. The CDR3 runs to 14 residues. V was trimmed by 0 bases and J by 5 bases, leaving 10 bases between them. Complete variable domain (other parts from reference TRBV7-2 and TRBJ1-2): GAGVSQSPSNKVTEKGKDVELRCDPISGHTALYWYRQSLGQGLEFLIYFQGNSAPDKSGLPSDRFSAERTGGSVSTLTIQRTQQEDSAVYLCASSLAWGGYGYTFGSGTRLTVV.

The CDR3 region is CASSSRLAGFYEQYF. CDR3 DNA sequence: TGTGCCAGCAGTTCCCGACTAGCGGGTTTCTACGAGCAGTACTTC. V gene TRBV28 combines with J gene TRBJ2-7; TRBD2 matches at 10 bases. The germline gives CDR1 MDHEN, CDR2 SYDVKM. The CDR3 totals 15 residues. V was clipped by 4 bases and J by 3 bases; unmatched bases: 6.

This chain joins TRBV3-1 and TRBJ2-7, with 7 bases fitting TRBD1. The V and J ends lost 1 base and 3 bases, in that order; junction bases with no gene match: 6. The CDR3 is 15 amino acids. The germline CDR1 and CDR2 sequences are LGHDT and YNNKEL (reference sequence). CDR3 coding DNA: TGTGCCAGCAGCCAAGGGTCGGGACAGCTCTACGAGCAGTACTTC. Residues: CASSQGSGQLYEQYF.

The chain joins TRBV20-1 to TRBJ2-7; tentatively, D is TRBD1 (5 bases). V shed 3 bases and J shed 3 bases, with 12 bases lying between them. CDR1 is DFQATT, CDR2 SNEGSKA, per germline (reference sequence). This CDR3 comprises 13 residues. DNA for the CDR3: TGCAGTGCTAGGGGTAGGGGATACTACGAGCAGTACTTC. This codes for CSARGRGYYEQYF.

This sequence joins TRBV20-1 and TRBJ2-5, with D possibly matching TRBD1 (6 bases). V lost 0 bases, J lost 1 base, and 6 bases lay in between. CDR3 length: 13 amino acids. Germline CDR1 DFQATT, CDR2 SNEGSKA (reference sequence). The CDR3 coding sequence is TGCAGTGCTAGAGACAGGGGCCAAGAGACCCAGTACTTC. It specifies CSARDRGQETQYF.

V usage is TRBV20-1 and J usage is TRBJ2-1; 11 nucleotides agree with TRBD2. V gave up 5 bases and J gave up 6 bases; unmatched junction bases: 3. Germline-derived CDR1 and CDR2 are DFQATT and SNEGSKA (reference sequence). The CDR3 is 13 amino acids. CDR3 residues: CSADGLAGNEQFF. The CDR3 DNA reads TGCAGTGCTGACGGACTAGCGGGCAATGAGCAGTTCTTC.

This rearrangement joins TRBV19 to TRBJ2-7; maybe TRBD2 (6 bases). This CDR3 is built from 12 residues. Trimming removed 6 bases at V and 5 bases at J, with 11 bases between. CDR1 and CDR2 from the germline V gene are LNHDA and SQIVND (reference sequence). The CDR3 here is CASSWGGNEQYF. CDR3 coding DNA: TGTGCCAGTAGCTGGGGAGGAAACGAGCAGTACTTC.

The chain carries TRBV4-1 and TRBJ1-1; D is possibly TRBD1 (6 bases). Germline assignment: CDR1 MGHRA and CDR2 YSYEKL. The CDR3 extends over 17 amino acids. The V end was cut by 1 base, the J end by 1 base, with 16 bases between. In DNA, the CDR3 is TGCGCCAGCAGCCAAGGGGGGCCCTGGACGGGGAACACTGAAGCTTTCTTT. It translates to CASSQGGPWTGNTEAFF.

The V call is TRBV28, the J call TRBJ2-3, with 15 bases matching TRBD2. J gave up 7 bases and V 6 bases, and 14 bases lay outside the gene matches. Germline V gives CDR1 MDHEN, CDR2 SYDVKM. The CDR3 loop spans 18 amino acids. As DNA, the CDR3 is TGTGCCAGCAGCTCTTGGACTAGCGGGAGGGCCCATCCCCATACGCAGTATTTT. Protein sequence: CASSSWTSGRAHPHTQYF.